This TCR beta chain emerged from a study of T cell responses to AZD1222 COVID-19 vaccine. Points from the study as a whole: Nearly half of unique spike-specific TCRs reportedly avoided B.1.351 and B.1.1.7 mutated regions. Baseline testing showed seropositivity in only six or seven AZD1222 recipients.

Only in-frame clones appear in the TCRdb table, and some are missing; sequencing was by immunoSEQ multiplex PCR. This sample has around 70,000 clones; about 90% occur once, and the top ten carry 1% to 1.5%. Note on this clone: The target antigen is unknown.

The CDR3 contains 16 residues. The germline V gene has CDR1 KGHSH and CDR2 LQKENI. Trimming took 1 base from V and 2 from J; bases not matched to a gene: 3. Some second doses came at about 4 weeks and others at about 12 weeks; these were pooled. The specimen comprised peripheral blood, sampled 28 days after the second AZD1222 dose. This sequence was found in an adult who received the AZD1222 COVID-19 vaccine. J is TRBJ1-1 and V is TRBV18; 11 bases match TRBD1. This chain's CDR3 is CASSPQGTGGNTEAFF. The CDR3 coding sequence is TGTGCCAGCTCACCACAGGGGACAGGGGGTAACACTGAAGCTTTCTTT.